This T cell receptor beta chain appears in the sequencing data of a study of T cell responses to AZD1222 COVID-19 vaccine. Study-wide points: Spike-specific TCRs gained breadth and depth after people received two AZD1222 doses. It should be noted that donors were predominantly white British and more often female, and clonal diversity was possibly underestimated. Dominant CD4 TCR responses targeted spike regions 160-218 and 743-854.

In regard to this clone: Its cognate antigen is unknown.

The assay was immunoSEQ multiplex PCR, and TCRdb's table has in-frame clones only and misses some. The sample holds approximately 140,000 clones, around nine tenths seen once. The TCR comes from an adult in good health. The input for sequencing was peripheral blood, taken on day 0 of AZD1222 vaccination.

Here the CDR3 reads CASSLARGERITEAFF. Written as DNA, the CDR3 is TGTGCCAGCAGCTTAGCGCGGGGGGAAAGAATCACTGAAGCTTTCTTT. The chain employs TRBV7-9 and TRBJ1-1; TRBD1 might be the D (5 bases). CDR1 SEHNR and CDR2 FQNEAQ come from the germline V gene (reference sequence). The CDR3 covers 16 residues. Deletions cut 0 bases from V and 4 bases from J, with 15 bases between.